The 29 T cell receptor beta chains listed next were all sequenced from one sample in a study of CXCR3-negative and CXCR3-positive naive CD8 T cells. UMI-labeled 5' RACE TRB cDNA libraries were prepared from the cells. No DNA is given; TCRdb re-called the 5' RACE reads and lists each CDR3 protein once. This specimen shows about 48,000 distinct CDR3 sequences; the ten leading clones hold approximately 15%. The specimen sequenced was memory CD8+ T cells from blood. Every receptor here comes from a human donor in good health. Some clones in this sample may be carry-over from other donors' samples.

The CDR3 protein is CASSFRAEEKSSYEQYF. V usage is TRBV4-1 and J usage is TRBJ2-7; without DNA, the TCRdb call of TRBD1 cannot be checked. The CDR3 runs to 17 residues. The germline CDR1 and CDR2 sequences are MGHRA and YSYEKL.

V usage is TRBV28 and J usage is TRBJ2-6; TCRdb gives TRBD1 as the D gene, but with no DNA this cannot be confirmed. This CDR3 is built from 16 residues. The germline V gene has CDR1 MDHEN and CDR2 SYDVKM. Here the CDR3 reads CASSSSPYSGANVLTF. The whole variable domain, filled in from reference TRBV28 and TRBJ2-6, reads DVKVTQSSRYLVKRTGEKVFLECVQDMDHENMFWYRQDPGLGLRLIYFSYDVKMKEKGDIPEGYSVSREKKERFSLILESASTNQTSMYLCASSSSPYSGANVLTFGAGSRLTVL.

CDR3 sequence: CASIPAGVINEQFF. The chain has TRBV28 and TRBJ2-1; TCRdb indicates TRBD1, and absent DNA this call remains unverified. Germline V gives CDR1 MDHEN, CDR2 SYDVKM. The CDR3 covers 14 residues. The whole variable domain, filled in from reference TRBV28 and TRBJ2-1, reads DVKVTQSSRYLVKRTGEKVFLECVQDMDHENMFWYRQDPGLGLRLIYFSYDVKMKEKGDIPEGYSVSREKKERFSLILESASTNQTSMYLCASIPAGVINEQFFGPGTRLTVL.

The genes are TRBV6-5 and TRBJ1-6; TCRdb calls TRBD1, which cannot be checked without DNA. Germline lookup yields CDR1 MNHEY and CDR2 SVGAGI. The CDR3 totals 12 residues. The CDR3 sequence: CASSPLPGDLHF.

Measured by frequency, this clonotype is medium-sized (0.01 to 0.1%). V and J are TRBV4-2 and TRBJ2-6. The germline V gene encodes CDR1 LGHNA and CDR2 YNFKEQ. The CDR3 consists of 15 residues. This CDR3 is CASSQDNSGANVLTF.

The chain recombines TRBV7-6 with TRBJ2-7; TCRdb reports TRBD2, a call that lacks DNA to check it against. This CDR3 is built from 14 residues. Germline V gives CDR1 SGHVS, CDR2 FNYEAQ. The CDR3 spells CASSLGGLSYEQYF.

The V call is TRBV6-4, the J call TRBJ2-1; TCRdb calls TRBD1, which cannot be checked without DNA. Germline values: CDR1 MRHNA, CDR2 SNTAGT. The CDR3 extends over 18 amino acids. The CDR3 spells CASSTYWTGENSYNEQFF.

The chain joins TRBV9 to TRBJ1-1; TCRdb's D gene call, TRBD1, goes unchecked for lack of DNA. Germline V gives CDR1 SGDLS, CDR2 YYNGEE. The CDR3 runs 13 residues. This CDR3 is CASSAGQGSEAFF.

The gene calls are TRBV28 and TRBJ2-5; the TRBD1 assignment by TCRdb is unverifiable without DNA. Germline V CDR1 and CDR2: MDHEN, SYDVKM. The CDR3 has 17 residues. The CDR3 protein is CASSFEANRSTQETQYF. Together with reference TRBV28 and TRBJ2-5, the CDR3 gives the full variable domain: DVKVTQSSRYLVKRTGEKVFLECVQDMDHENMFWYRQDPGLGLRLIYFSYDVKMKEKGDIPEGYSVSREKKERFSLILESASTNQTSMYLCASSFEANRSTQETQYFGPGTRLLVL.

This chain's CDR3 is CSVEERRGYNEQFF. The genes are TRBV29-1 and TRBJ2-1. This CDR3 region has 14 residues. Germline V gives CDR1 SQVTM, CDR2 ANQGSEA.

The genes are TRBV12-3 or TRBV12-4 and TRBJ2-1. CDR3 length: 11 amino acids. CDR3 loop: CASSFYNEQFF.

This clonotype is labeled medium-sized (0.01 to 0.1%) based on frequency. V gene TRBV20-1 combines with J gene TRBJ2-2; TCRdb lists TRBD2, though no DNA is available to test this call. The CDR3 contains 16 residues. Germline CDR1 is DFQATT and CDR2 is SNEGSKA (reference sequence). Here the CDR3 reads CSARDPTSGDTGELFF.

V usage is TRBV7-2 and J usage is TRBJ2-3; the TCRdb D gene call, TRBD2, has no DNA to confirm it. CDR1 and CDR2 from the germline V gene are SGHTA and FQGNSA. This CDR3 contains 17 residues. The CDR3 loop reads CASSTPLAGGDTDTQYF.

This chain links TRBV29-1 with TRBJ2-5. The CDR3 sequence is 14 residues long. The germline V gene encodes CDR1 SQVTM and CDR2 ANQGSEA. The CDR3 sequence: CSVEGQANQETQYF.

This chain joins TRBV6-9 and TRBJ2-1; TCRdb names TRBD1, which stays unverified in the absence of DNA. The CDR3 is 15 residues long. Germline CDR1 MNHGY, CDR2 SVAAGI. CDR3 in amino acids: CASSYRGVAHNEQFF.

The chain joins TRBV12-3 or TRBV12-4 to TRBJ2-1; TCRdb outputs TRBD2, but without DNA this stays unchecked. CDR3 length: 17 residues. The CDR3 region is CASSPGTSGGGYNEQFF.

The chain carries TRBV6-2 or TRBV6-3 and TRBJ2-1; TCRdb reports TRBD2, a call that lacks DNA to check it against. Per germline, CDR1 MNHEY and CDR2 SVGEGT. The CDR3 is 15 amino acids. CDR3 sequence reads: CASTGRLAGDNEQFF.

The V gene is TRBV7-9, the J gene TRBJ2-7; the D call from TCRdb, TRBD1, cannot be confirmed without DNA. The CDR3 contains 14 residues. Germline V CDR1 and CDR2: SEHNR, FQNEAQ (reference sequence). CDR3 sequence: CASSYDGTLYEQYF.

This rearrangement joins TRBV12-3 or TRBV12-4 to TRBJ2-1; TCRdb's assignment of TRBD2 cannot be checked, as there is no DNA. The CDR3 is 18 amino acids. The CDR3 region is CASRGGITSGIRWNEQFF.

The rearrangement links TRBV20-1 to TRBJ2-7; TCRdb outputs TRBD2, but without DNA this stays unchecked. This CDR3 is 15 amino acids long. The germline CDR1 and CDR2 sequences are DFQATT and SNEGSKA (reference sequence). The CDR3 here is CSARDLAGGVYEQYF.

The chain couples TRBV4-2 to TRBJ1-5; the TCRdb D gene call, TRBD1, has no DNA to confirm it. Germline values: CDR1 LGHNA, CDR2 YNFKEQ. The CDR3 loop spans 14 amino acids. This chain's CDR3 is CASSLYLRGQPQHF.

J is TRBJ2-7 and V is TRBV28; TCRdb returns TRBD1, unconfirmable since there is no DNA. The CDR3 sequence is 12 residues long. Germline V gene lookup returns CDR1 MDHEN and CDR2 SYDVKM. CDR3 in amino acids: CASSPGYYEQYF.

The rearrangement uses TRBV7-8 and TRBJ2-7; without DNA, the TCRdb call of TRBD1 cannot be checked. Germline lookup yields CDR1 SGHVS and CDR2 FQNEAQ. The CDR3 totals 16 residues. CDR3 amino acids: CASSLGRGTGSWEQYF. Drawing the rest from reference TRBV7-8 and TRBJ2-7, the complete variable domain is GAGVSQSPRYKVAKRGQDVALRCDPISGHVSLFWYQQALGQGPEFLTYFQNEAQLDKSGLPSDRFFAERPEGSVSTLKIQRTQQEDSAVYLCASSLGRGTGSWEQYFGPGTRLTVT.

The CDR3 loop is CASSPTANEQFF. The chain employs TRBV21-1 and TRBJ2-1. TRBV21-1 counts as a pseudogene. This CDR3 is 12 amino acids long.

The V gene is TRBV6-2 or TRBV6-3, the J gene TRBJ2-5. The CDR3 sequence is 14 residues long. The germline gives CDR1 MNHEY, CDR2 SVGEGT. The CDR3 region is CASSSRQSEETQYF.

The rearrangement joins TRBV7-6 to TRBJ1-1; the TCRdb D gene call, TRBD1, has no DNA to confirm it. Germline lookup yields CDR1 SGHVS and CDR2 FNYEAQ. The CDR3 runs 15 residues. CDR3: CASSPTGEMNTEAFF.

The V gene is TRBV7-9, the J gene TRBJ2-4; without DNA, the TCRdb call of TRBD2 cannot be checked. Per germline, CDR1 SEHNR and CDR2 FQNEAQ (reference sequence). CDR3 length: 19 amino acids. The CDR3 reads CASSSSLRVSSGGINIQYF. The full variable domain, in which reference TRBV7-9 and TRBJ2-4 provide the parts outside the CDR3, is DTGVSQNPRHKITKRGQNVTFRCDPISEHNRLYWYRQTLGQGPEFLTYFQNEAQLEKSRLLSDRFSAERPKGSFSTLEIQRTEQGDSAMYLCASSSSLRVSSGGINIQYFGAGTRLSVL.

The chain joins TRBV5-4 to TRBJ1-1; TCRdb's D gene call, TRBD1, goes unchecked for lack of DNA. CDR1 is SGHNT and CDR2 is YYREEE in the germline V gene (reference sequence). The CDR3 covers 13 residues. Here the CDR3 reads CVSSFGTDTEAFF.

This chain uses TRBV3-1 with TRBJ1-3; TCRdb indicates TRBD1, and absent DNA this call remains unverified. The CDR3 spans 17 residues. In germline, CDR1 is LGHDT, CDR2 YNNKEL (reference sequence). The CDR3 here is CASSQDRNGPGGNTIYF.